This TCR beta chain was sequenced during a study of CD4 T cell repertoires in COVID-19. General study results and limits: Several top expanded SARS-CoV-2-reactive clonotypes were shared by two or three memory subsets. Between about 6.5 and 26% of SARS-CoV-2 clonotypes also appeared in SARS-CoV and/or HKU1 spike cultures.

Generated by immunoSEQ multiplex PCR, the TCRdb table keeps only in-frame clones and is missing some. Of some 80,000 clones listed, about four fifths are singletons. Comments on this clone: Its specificity is unknown.

Donors had recovered from mild-to-severe COVID-19. The memory T cells were sequenced right after ex vivo isolation, without culture. The CDR3 length is 16 residues. Germline-derived CDR1 and CDR2 are SGHTA and FQGNSA. Trimming at V came to 5 bases and at J to 5 bases, leaving 9 bases not matched to a gene. The sequence derives from a human donor who had COVID-19. The gene calls are TRBV7-2 and TRBJ2-7; 13 bases line up with TRBD2. Material: CD4+ T cells from peripheral blood, obtained after recovery from COVID-19. The CDR3 coding sequence is TGTGCCAGCAGCCCCAAACCTACTAGCGGGAGGGACGAGCAGTACTTC. Protein: CASSPKPTSGRDEQYF.